Here is one T cell receptor beta chain with its context. The specificity of this receptor is unknown. Base qualities are not provided; no much larger clone lies one nucleotide away. TCRbeta CDR3 regions were amplified from genomic DNA using the immunoSEQ Assay, a bias-controlled multiplex PCR. Turning to the authors' computational methods: The number of nucleated cells in each sample was estimated from the amplification of reference gene primers within the assay. Sequence reads were collapsed and filtered to measure the absolute abundance of every unique TCRbeta CDR3 rearrangement. For each sample, productive Simpson clonality was calculated as the square root of Simpson's diversity index over productive rearrangements. TCRdb took this table from immuneACCESS and kept in-frame rearrangements with V and J called. Such tables lack part of the clones; where checked against another copy, unresolved V genes explain under half of the gap, and the rest is unexplained. That table supplies the V and J calls and clone size; D and trimming were determined from the DNA. Present in this sample are 10,000 or so clones, around 89% of which were seen just once. Approximately 6.2% of the sample is held by the ten biggest clonotypes.

Whole blood was collected in K2EDTA tubes by collaborating institutions according to the institutions' own protocols. Collaborator samples were shipped for TCRbeta analysis as frozen whole blood, isolated PBMCs, or DNA extracted from either sample type. This entry is derived from a study of blood T cell repertoires in COVID-19 (dated by TCRdb to 2020 to 2022). Turning to the overall study: Samples from collaborators originated in the United States, Italy and Spain and spanned both the acute and convalescent phases of COVID-19. The material from the prospective study consisted of cDNA or gDNA derived from T cells, B-cell-depleted T cells, or PBMCs. Subjects who had been exposed to COVID-19, were actively infected with it, or had recovered from it provided the deeply sampled blood TCRbeta repertoires that made up the dataset. The repertoires were released in a freely available public database intended as a resource for research on the immune response to SARS-CoV-2. The samples were drawn from two sources: the first 160 participants of the ongoing ImmuneRACE study, and 1,254 subjects contributed by 6 global collaborators. A de-identified subject ID, COVID-19 status, age in years and sex were almost always included in the sample metadata. Where HLA class I and class II types were available, the types were taken from metadata supplied by the sample provider, not from assay-based typing. Overall results and qualifications from the work: Clinical and demographic metadata were provided uncurated, with the amount varying by source and participant.

Taken from cysteine to phenylalanine, the CDR3 has 13 residues. CDR3 DNA only is kept here, 39 bases in frame from base 1. The germline V gene encodes CDR1 DFQATT and CDR2 SNEGSKA (reference sequence). Ends trimmed: V by 3 bases, J by 4 bases; bases unmatched to a gene: 5. The sequence was obtained from a human donor in a cohort sampled during active COVID-19. The V and J genes are TRBV20-1 and TRBJ1-2, and 7 junction bases match TRBD1. Sequences were obtained from peripheral blood. The CDR3 region has the sequence CSASRQGAYGYTF. The nucleotides read TGCAGTGCTAGTCGACAGGGAGCCTATGGCTACACCTTC.